The clone carrying this T cell receptor (beta chain) has just a few counts. Its target is not known. An Oncomine TCR Beta short-read assay was used to sequence the DNA from cultured CD4+ T cells. TCRdb re-called the PCR reads through MiXCR, storing one row per CDR3 protein. The sample has 25,000 or so distinct CDR3 sequences, under 40% seen once. CDR1 MNHNS and CDR2 SASEGT come from the germline V gene. The CDR3 consists of 15 residues. Losses at the gene ends were 7 bases for V and 5 bases for J; bases not matched to a gene: 10. This sample was included in a study of vaccination and CD4 T cells after COVID-19. Specified time point: late sampling 161 to 241 days after vaccination in three convalescent patients. Treatment of the sample: roughly 10-day PBMC culture with coronavirus spike peptide pools or control peptides (ViraFEST assay). Findings of the study overall: Spike mono-reactivity was shown by 304 of 307 vaccine-specific clones in convalescent patients.

The sequenced sample was CD4+ T cells from blood, cultured in vitro, obtained about 7 months after SARS-CoV-2 vaccination. This clonotype originated in a human donor who had recovered from COVID-19. The chain combines TRBV6-1 with TRBJ1-5, with TRBD1 identical over 8 bases. Here the CDR3 reads CASTRGQGWDQPQHF. The CDR3 DNA follows: TGTGCCAGCACCCGAGGACAGGGATGGGATCAGCCCCAGCATTTT.